The sequence of this T cell receptor (beta chain) was determined in a study of shared clonotypes between healthy human individuals. General study points: The researchers took only blood, and tissue repertoires probably look different.

On this clone: Its antigen remains unidentified.

Profiling relied on immunoSEQ multiplex PCR, and the TCRdb table lists in-frame clones only, not all of them. The data contain about 660,000 clones, less than 85% of them singletons. This CDR3 spans 14 amino acids. The germline CDR1 and CDR2 sequences are MNHNS and SASEGT. Trimming at V came to 6 bases and at J to 3 bases, leaving 7 bases not matched to a gene. The source material was memory CD4+ T cells sorted from blood. Specified subset: CD45RA-negative fraction. This chain connects TRBV6-1 to TRBJ2-7, with 8 bases lining up with TRBD2. This TCR derives from a woman in her 30s in good health. The CDR3 coding sequence is TGTGCCAGCAGATATAGCGGGAAGATCTACGAGCAGTACTTC. Translating gives CASRYSGKIYEQYF.